A selection of T cell receptor beta chains follows, all from one sample in a study of T cells in Graves' hyperthyroidism and ophthalmopathy. One entry per CDR3 protein results from TCRdb running MiXCR on the multiplex PCR reads. Among 94,000 or so distinct CDR3 sequences listed, under 65% were seen once. Sequenced input: blood. Receptors originate from a woman aged 40 to 50 with Graves' hyperthyroidism. CDR3s include the opening cysteine and the closing phenylalanine or tryptophan. The D gene is left open where the match is weak. Size tells how often a clone was seen (once, few, many) or the class of an expanded clone, and some rows leave it out.

TRBV20-1,.,.,TRBJ2-6,CSARVPGANVLTF,TGCAGTGCGCGGGTGCCTGGGGCCAACGTCCTGACTTTC
TRBV7-9,TRBD2,.,TRBJ2-7,CASSPLAGGTYEQYF,TGTGCCAGCAGTCCCCTAGCGGGAGGAACTTACGAGCAGTACTTC
TRBV5-1,TRBD2,.,TRBJ2-5,CASSLHQREGETQYF,TGCGCCAGCAGCTTGCATCAGCGGGAGGGTGAGACCCAGTACTTC
TRBV6-1,TRBD1,.,TRBJ1-2,CASRRGTGINYGYTF,TGTGCCAGCAGGAGGGGGACAGGGATTAACTATGGCTACACCTTC
TRBV10-1,TRBD2,few,TRBJ2-1,CASSLAGEYNEQFF,TGCGCCAGCAGCCTAGCGGGAGAATACAATGAGCAGTTCTTC
TRBV24-1,TRBD1,.,TRBJ1-2,CATSDPRDRERVDGYTF,TGTGCCACCAGTGATCCCCGGGACAGGGAACGCGTAGATGGCTACACCTTC
TRBV12-3/TRBV12-4,.,many,TRBJ1-1,CASSLGAANTEAFF,TGTGCCAGCAGTTTAGGAGCAGCGAACACTGAAGCTTTCTTT
TRBV5-6,.,.,TRBJ2-5,CASSLEGKETQYF,TGTGCCAGCAGCTTAGAGGGGAAAGAGACCCAGTACTTC
TRBV7-8,.,many,TRBJ2-7,CASSFGPTWYEQYF,TGTGCCAGCAGCTTTGGCCCGACATGGTACGAGCAGTACTTC
TRBV20-1,TRBD2,few,TRBJ2-3,CSARPGLADTDTQYF,TGCAGTGCCCGCCCGGGACTAGCGGACACAGATACGCAGTATTTT
TRBV9,TRBD2,.,TRBJ2-6,CASSPRLGLAARTF,TGTGCCAGCAGTCCGCGACTTGGACTAGCGGCAAGGACTTTC
TRBV7-9,TRBD1,.,TRBJ1-2,CASSPSSGTVYGYTF,TGTGCCAGCAGCCCATCCTCCGGGACAGTCTATGGCTACACCTTC
TRBV4-1,.,many,TRBJ1-4,CASSYSGGWDEKLFF,TGCGCCAGCAGCTACTCGGGGGGCTGGGATGAAAAACTGTTTTTT
TRBV12-3/TRBV12-4,TRBD2,many,TRBJ2-2,CASRRGRDTGELFF,TGTGCCAGCCGAAGAGGGAGGGACACCGGGGAGCTGTTTTTT
TRBV3-1,.,many,TRBJ1-4,CASSRRDEKLFF,TGTGCCAGCAGCCGACGCGATGAAAAACTGTTTTTT
TRBV7-9,.,.,TRBJ2-5,CASSWGEETQYF,TGTGCCAGCAGCTGGGGGGAGGAGACCCAGTACTTC
TRBV10-2,TRBD1,.,TRBJ1-2,CAGSDRASYGYTF,TGCGCCGGCAGTGACAGGGCCAGCTATGGCTACACCTTC
TRBV7-8,TRBD1,.,TRBJ1-2,CASSQDRGLGGYTF,TGTGCCAGCAGCCAGGACAGGGGGCTCGGGGGCTACACCTTC